A selection of T cell receptor beta chains follows, all from one sample in a study of PD-L1 blockade in urothelial cancer. The data were produced by immunoSEQ multiplex PCR, yet TCRdb's version contains in-frame clones alone and is incomplete. The sample has about 27,000 clones; approximately 86% are singletons. The sample was PBMCs, taken around atezolizumab (anti-PD-L1) treatment. The receptors here all came from a man between 65 and 85 years old with urothelial cancer. CDR3s include the opening cysteine and the closing phenylalanine or tryptophan. The order of the fields is D gene, J gene, V gene, clone size, CDR3 protein, CDR3 DNA. D genes are given only for firm matches. For some rows the clone size is stated as once, few or many, or as a class when expanded; others skip it.

NA | TRBJ2-7 | TRBV7-2 | NA | CASSLVSTASSSSYEQYF | TGTGCCAGCAGCTTAGTATCTACAGCCTCTTCGTCCTCCTACGAGCAGTACTTC
TRBD1 | TRBJ1-1 | TRBV6-1 | NA | CATRGGTGITEAFF | TGTGCCACCAGAGGAGGGACAGGGATAACTGAAGCTTTCTTT
NA | TRBJ1-5 | TRBV7-2 | few | CASSLISLGGSNQPQHF | TGTGCCAGCAGCTTAATTTCTTTGGGGGGGAGCAATCAGCCCCAGCATTTT
NA | TRBJ1-2 | TRBV7-3 | NA | CASSLGSGAPGGYTF | TGTGCCAGCAGCTTAGGTTCAGGGGCCCCGGGGGGCTACACCTTC
NA | TRBJ2-3 | TRBV25-1 | NA | CASSSLGASSTDTQYF | TGTGCCAGCAGCTCATTGGGCGCGTCTAGCACAGATACGCAGTATTTT
NA | TRBJ1-4 | TRBV20-1 | NA | CSGHTNEKLFF | TGCAGTGGACACACAAACGAAAAACTGTTTTTT
NA | TRBJ2-1 | TRBV5-4 | once | CASSLAGGNEQFF | TGTGCCAGCAGCTTGGCCGGAGGGAATGAGCAGTTCTTC
NA | TRBJ2-7 | TRBV6-6 | NA | CASSYSFQGGAYEQYF | TGTGCCAGCAGTTACTCTTTCCAGGGGGGCGCCTACGAGCAGTACTTC
TRBD2 | TRBJ2-7 | TRBV9 | NA | CASSVAREGLKQYF | TGTGCCAGCAGCGTAGCCCGGGAGGGCCTAAAGCAGTACTTC
NA | TRBJ2-7 | TRBV29-1 | NA | CSVQWERGTHEQYF | TGCAGCGTCCAGTGGGAGCGCGGTACCCACGAGCAGTACTTC
NA | TRBJ1-1 | TRBV5-6 | NA | CASSRRGSTEAFF | TGTGCCAGCAGCCGCAGGGGAAGCACTGAAGCTTTCTTT
NA | TRBJ1-1 | TRBV4-3 | once | CASSQAIQMNTEAFF | TGCGCCAGCAGCCAAGCAATTCAGATGAACACTGAAGCTTTCTTT
TRBD1 | TRBJ1-2 | TRBV28 | NA | CASSLARTGDGYTF | TGTGCCAGCAGTTTAGCTCGGACAGGGGATGGCTACACCTTC
NA | TRBJ2-1 | TRBV6-1 | once | CASSESVDSYNEQFF | TGTGCCAGCAGTGAGAGCGTAGACTCCTACAATGAGCAGTTCTTC
TRBD2 | TRBJ2-1 | TRBV19 | NA | CASSQMTSSHEQFF | TGTGCCAGTAGTCAGATGACTAGCAGCCATGAGCAGTTCTTC
NA | TRBJ1-2 | TRBV11-3 | NA | CASSLADTGEESF | TGTGCCAGCAGCCTCGCGGATACAGGCGAGGAGTCCTTC
NA | TRBJ1-1 | TRBV7-2 | few | CASSLNVATEAFF | TGTGCCAGCAGCTTAAATGTAGCGACTGAAGCTTTCTTT
NA | TRBJ1-3 | TRBV2 | NA | CASSEGGVTIYF | TGTGCCAGCAGTGAGGGGGGAGTCACCATATATTTT
NA | TRBJ2-2 | TRBV29-1 | NA | CSVRGNGAGELFF | TGCAGCGTCCGGGGGAACGGCGCCGGGGAGCTGTTTTTT
NA | TRBJ1-4 | TRBV25-1 | NA | CASSVIDTLDEKLFF | TGTGCCAGCAGCGTAATTGATACTCTGGATGAAAAACTGTTTTTT
TRBD1 | TRBJ1-2 | TRBV7-2 | NA | CASSILQGAEGGYTF | TGTGCCAGCAGCATATTACAGGGGGCGGAAGGTGGCTACACCTTC